Below are 19 T cell receptor beta chains sequenced from a single sample in a study of shared clonotypes between healthy human individuals. The protocol was immunoSEQ multiplex PCR, while the TCRdb copy is restricted to in-frame clones and leaves out a portion. The sample has roughly 1,600,000 clones, approximately 98.5% seen once. The sample consisted of naive CD4+ T cells sorted from blood. Documented subset: CD45RA+ positively selected. All receptors derive from a man aged 25 to 40 in good health.

To note about this clone: This sample also contains other DNA sequences that code for the same CDR3. The chain recombines TRBV7-9 with TRBJ2-5; unclear D gene. The CDR3 extends over 12 amino acids. V was shortened by 5 bases and J by 5 bases, with 9 bases between the two germline ends. Germline CDR1 reads SEHNR; CDR2 reads FQNEAQ (reference sequence). The CDR3 coding sequence is TGTGCCAGCAGCCTGGAAACGGAGACCCAGTACTTC. Amino acid sequence: CASSLETETQYF.

The chain is built from TRBV11-2 and TRBJ2-7; 7 nucleotides align to TRBD2. Germline trimming cut 3 bases from V and 5 bases from J; bases unmatched to any gene: 10. Germline CDR1 is SGHAT and CDR2 is FQNNGV. The CDR3 consists of 15 residues. The CDR3 sequence: CASSFLVAGENEQYF. CDR3 sequence (DNA): TGTGCCAGCAGCTTCCTCGTAGCGGGTGAGAACGAGCAGTACTTC.

This clone was observed a single time. The CDR3 DNA sequence: TGTGCCAGCACTGGTGCGGGACTCTACGAGCAGTACTTC. The encoded protein is CASTGAGLYEQYF. V usage is TRBV27 and J usage is TRBJ2-7, with TRBD2 as a possible D gene (6 bases). The CDR3 spans 13 residues. V dropped 7 bases and J dropped 3 bases, with 13 bases sitting between them. Germline V lookup: CDR1 MNHEY, CDR2 SMNVEV (reference sequence).

J is TRBJ1-5 and V is TRBV6-1, with D perhaps TRBD1 (5 bases). There are 16 residues in the CDR3. V was clipped by 4 bases and J by 5 bases, with 18 bases between them. The germline gives CDR1 MNHNS, CDR2 SASEGT. CDR3 nucleotides: TGTGCCAGCAGTGGACAGTCTATCGTAGGGTATCAGCCCCAGCATTTT. This encodes CASSGQSIVGYQPQHF.

J is TRBJ2-3 and V is TRBV11-3, with D hard to call. Trimming took 1 base from V and 0 from J, leaving 14 bases between them. This CDR3 is built from 17 residues. Germline-derived CDR1 and CDR2 are SGHNT and YENEEA. The CDR3 bases are TGTGCCAGCAGCTTAGGTAGGGCACACCTGAGCACAGATACGCAGTATTTT. Amino acids: CASSLGRAHLSTDTQYF.

The J gene is TRBJ2-7, the V gene TRBV6-5; D may be TRBD1 (5 bases). The CDR3 totals 13 residues. Trimming shortened V by 5 bases and J by 4 bases, and 12 bases separated the two germline ends. CDR1 MNHEY and CDR2 SVGAGI come from the germline V gene. CDR3: CASSLERGYEQYF. CDR3 in DNA: TGTGCCAGCAGTCTGGAAAGGGGTTACGAGCAGTACTTC.

The CDR3 DNA reads TGCGCCAGCAAAATTAGCGGGAGCCGCACAGATACGCAGTATTTT. Translation: CASKISGSRTDTQYF. This chain links TRBV5-1 with TRBJ2-3, with 9 positions matching TRBD2. Trimming cost V 6 bases and J 1 base; bases outside gene matches: 6. CDR1 and CDR2 (germline): SGHRS, YFSETQ. CDR3 length: 15 amino acids.

The J gene is TRBJ2-5, the V gene TRBV5-1, with 9 bases identical to TRBD2. V was pared by 4 bases and J by 5 bases, with 9 bases of the junction left unmatched. This CDR3 comprises 15 residues. The germline gives CDR1 SGHRS, CDR2 YFSETQ. The CDR3 DNA sequence: TGCGCCAGCAGCGACGTAGCGGGAGATCGGGAGACCCAGTACTTC. Translation gives CASSDVAGDRETQYF.

V and J are TRBV25-1 and TRBJ2-7, with D perhaps matching TRBD1 (5 bases). The CDR3 has 12 amino acids. Germline V gene data show CDR1 as MGHDK and CDR2 as SYGVNS. Trimming shortened V by 8 bases and J by 1 base, and 9 bases separated the two germline ends. This CDR3 is CASPRDSYEQYF. The CDR3, as DNA: TGTGCCAGCCCCAGGGATTCCTACGAGCAGTACTTC.

The CDR3 DNA reads TGCAGCGTTGAAGATGGGTGGACAGGGGATCTGTTCTTC. This gives the protein CSVEDGWTGDLFF. The rearrangement joins TRBV29-1 to TRBJ2-1; the match to TRBD1 covers 9 bases. The germline CDR1 and CDR2 sequences are SQVTM and ANQGSEA. With V trimmed by 0 bases and J by 15 bases, 9 bases remained unmatched. The CDR3 is 13 residues long.

The chain recombines TRBV27 with TRBJ2-7, with D perhaps given as TRBD1 or TRBD2 (5 bases each). With 1 base removed from V and 0 bases from J, the gap between germline ends came to 16 bases. The CDR3 contains 17 residues. CDR1 and CDR2 from the germline V gene are MNHEY and SMNVEV (reference sequence). Written as DNA, the CDR3 is TGTGCCAGCAGTTTATTTTTTGTTGGGACCACCTCCTACGAGCAGTACTTC. It encodes CASSLFFVGTTSYEQYF.

The chain couples TRBV14 to TRBJ2-2; D uncertain. Germline CDR1 reads SGHDN; CDR2 reads FVKESK. The germline V and J ends were trimmed by 3 bases and 6 bases, with 17 bases remaining between them. The CDR3 is 16 amino acids. CDR3 bases: TGTGCCAGCAGCCAGAACCGACACCACAACGCCGGGGAGCTGTTTTTT. This sequence encodes CASSQNRHHNAGELFF. Drawing the rest from reference TRBV14 and TRBJ2-2, the complete variable domain is EAGVTQFPSHSVIEKGQTVTLRCDPISGHDNLYWYRRVMGKEIKFLLHFVKESKQDESGMPNNRFLAERTGGTYSTLKVQPAELEDSGVYFCASSQNRHHNAGELFFGEGSRLTVL.

V and J are TRBV28 and TRBJ2-7, with 9 bases fitting TRBD2. J gave up 3 bases and V 4 bases, and 1 base lay outside the gene matches. CDR3 length: 13 residues. Per the germline V gene, CDR1 is MDHEN and CDR2 is SYDVKM. CDR3 region: CASSSTSGYEQYF. CDR3 sequence (DNA): TGTGCCAGCAGTTCGACTAGCGGCTACGAGCAGTACTTC.

The genes are TRBV11-2 and TRBJ2-3; TRBD2 aligns across 9 bases. The CDR3 extends over 17 amino acids. Germline trimming cut 1 base from V and 2 bases from J; bases unmatched to any gene: 7. From germline, CDR1 is SGHAT and CDR2 FQNNGV. CDR3 coding DNA: TGTGCCAGCAGCTTAGTTGGTCTAGCGGGACCCACAGATACGCAGTATTTT. Encoded protein: CASSLVGLAGPTDTQYF. The whole variable domain, remainder taken from reference TRBV11-2 and TRBJ2-3, is EAGVAQSPRYKIIEKRQSVAFWCNPISGHATLYWYQQILGQGPKLLIQFQNNGVVDDSQLPKDRFSAERLKGVDSTLKIQPAKLEDSAVYLCASSLVGLAGPTDTQYFGPGTRLTVL.

A single count supports this clone. The chain employs TRBV6-5 and TRBJ2-7, with 8 bases fitting TRBD1. J lost 2 bases, V lost 6 bases, and 6 bases had no gene match. Germline values: CDR1 MNHEY, CDR2 SVGAGI. There are 14 residues in the CDR3. CDR3 residues: CASRTTGVPYEQYF. The CDR3 bases are TGTGCCAGCAGGACGACAGGGGTCCCCTACGAGCAGTACTTC.

The chain carries TRBV9 and TRBJ2-3, with a weak D call TRBD2 (5 bases). The CDR3 sequence is 15 residues long. Germline loops: CDR1 SGDLS, CDR2 YYNGEE. Trimming pared 4 bases from V and 1 base from J, leaving 13 bases between. The CDR3 reads CASSPFAGRTDTQYF. The CDR3 DNA follows: TGTGCCAGCAGCCCCTTTGCGGGCCGCACAGATACGCAGTATTTT.

The chain carries TRBV18 and TRBJ2-5, with 7 bases that match TRBD2. In germline, CDR1 is KGHSH, CDR2 LQKENI. V gave up 0 bases and J gave up 4 bases; unmatched junction bases: 2. The CDR3 has 14 amino acids. CDR3 in amino acids: CASSPPVAGETQYF. The CDR3 region has the DNA TGTGCCAGCTCACCACCGGTAGCGGGAGAGACCCAGTACTTC.

The rearrangement links TRBV2 to TRBJ2-2; 8 bases fit TRBD2. V lost 7 bases and J lost 4; bases outside the gene matches: 8. The CDR3 runs 15 residues. Germline CDR1 is SNHLY and CDR2 is FYNNEI. The CDR3 loop reads CASMGTSPTTGELFF. The DNA of the CDR3 is TGTGCCAGCATGGGGACTAGTCCCACCACCGGGGAGCTGTTTTTT.

The chain couples TRBV7-3 to TRBJ2-2, with TRBD2 matching over 10 bases. Germline CDR1 reads SGHTA; CDR2 reads FQGTGA. The J segment lost 4 bases and the V segment lost 2 bases, leaving 13 bases of the junction unmatched. This CDR3 comprises 19 residues. Written as DNA, the CDR3 is TGTGCCAGCAGCTTAGACCCGCCTAGCGGGAGTACGGGCACCGGGGAGCTGTTTTTT. It encodes CASSLDPPSGSTGTGELFF.